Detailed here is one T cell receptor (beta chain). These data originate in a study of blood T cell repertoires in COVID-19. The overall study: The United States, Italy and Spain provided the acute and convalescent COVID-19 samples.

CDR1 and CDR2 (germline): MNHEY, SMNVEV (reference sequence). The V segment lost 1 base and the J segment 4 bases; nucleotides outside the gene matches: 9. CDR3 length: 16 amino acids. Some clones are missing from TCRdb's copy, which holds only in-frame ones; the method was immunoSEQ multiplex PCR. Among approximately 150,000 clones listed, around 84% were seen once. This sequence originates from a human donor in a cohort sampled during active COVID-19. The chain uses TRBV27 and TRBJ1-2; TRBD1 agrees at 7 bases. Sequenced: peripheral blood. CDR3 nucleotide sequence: TGTGCCAGCAGTTTATGGGGACAGTCATTGGGCTATGGCTACACCTTC. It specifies CASSLWGQSLGYGYTF.